One and the same sample provided the 25 T cell receptor beta chains below, sequenced in a study of T cells in women clearing cervical HPV infection. Profiling relied on immunoSEQ multiplex PCR, and the TCRdb table lists in-frame clones only, not all of them. This table lists approximately 35,000 clones. The sample consisted of blood buffy coat. Source of these receptors: a woman between 18 and 70 years old with a cervical HPV16 infection that either progressed to CIN3+ or cleared (not recorded which).

A note on this clone: The CDR3 end falls 3 residues outside the read, so it is completed with the germline J gene. V is TRBV12-3 or TRBV12-4 and J is TRBJ1-1; TRBD1 matches at 8 bases. V was clipped by 6 bases and J by 5 bases; unmatched bases: 8. The CDR3 has 14 residues. The CDR3: CASRSNRGMTEAFF. The DNA read from the CDR3 is TGTGCCAGCAGATCAAACAGGGGGATGACTGAA.

For this clone: The read gets to within 3 residues of the CDR3 end, and the germline J gene fills in the rest. The V and J genes are TRBV5-1 and TRBJ1-1; D may be TRBD1 (5 bases). The CDR3 extends over 14 amino acids. Germline V gives CDR1 SGHRS, CDR2 YFSETQ. The ends were cut back, 4 bases at V and 0 bases at J, with 10 bases in the middle. The CDR3 is CASSVAGMNTEAFF. Incomplete CDR3 DNA: TGCGCCAGCAGCGTCGCAGGGATGAACACTGAA.

Of note for this clone: The sequenced fragment ends 3 residues before the CDR3 boundary, so the rest is inferred from the germline J gene. The chain uses TRBV4-1 and TRBJ2-7; D may be TRBD1 (5 bases). Trimming shortened V by 1 base and J by 3 bases, and 19 bases separated the two germline ends. This CDR3 is built from 17 residues. The germline CDR1 and CDR2 sequences are MGHRA and YSYEKL. CDR3 bases read: TGCGCCAGCAGCCAAGTCTTCAATCCCGCGACAGTCTACGAG. Translated, it gives CASSQVFNPATVYE. The whole CDR3 sequence is CASSQVFNPATVYEQYF.

As to this clone: The read ends 3 residues shy of where the CDR3 ends; the end is completed using the germline J gene. The chain uses TRBV28 and TRBJ1-4; 9 nucleotides align to TRBD1. Germline V gives CDR1 MDHEN, CDR2 SYDVKM. The CDR3 spans 17 residues. V dropped 5 bases and J dropped 2; count of bases not matched to a gene: 9. The CDR3: CASSPGTGPWTNEKLFF. The DNA read from the CDR3 is TGTGCCAGCAGTCCCGGGACAGGGCCTTGGACTAATGAAAAA.

Points on this clone: Coverage ceases 3 residues before the CDR3 finishes, and the germline J gene fills in the end. V and J are TRBV10-2 and TRBJ2-7; 9 nucleotides agree with TRBD1. The germline gives CDR1 WSHSY, CDR2 SAAADI. V lost 9 bases, J lost 2 bases, and 14 bases stayed unmatched. The CDR3 consists of 16 residues. CDR3: CARSRGQGVNPYEQYF. Incomplete CDR3 DNA: TGCGCCAGGAGTCGGGGACAGGGAGTTAACCCCTACGAG.

On this clone: The read gets to within 3 residues of the CDR3 end, and the germline J gene fills in the rest. This chain connects TRBV6-4 to TRBJ2-1; 10 positions match TRBD2. There are 16 residues in the CDR3. CDR1 and CDR2 from the germline V gene are MRHNA and SNTAGT. J was trimmed by 3 bases and V by 2 bases; bases with no gene match: 4. CDR3 loop: CASSDRSGGGYNEQFF. The sequenced part of the CDR3 DNA is TGTGCCAGCAGTGACAGAAGCGGGGGGGGCTACAATGAG.

CDR3 sequence reads: CASSKEGAAYEQYF. The sequenced CDR3 bases are TGTGCCAGTAGTAAGGAGGGGGCAGCCTACGAG. The chain is built from TRBV19 and TRBJ2-7; D is perhaps TRBD1 (7 bases). The observed sequence ends 3 residues before the CDR3 terminus, with the missing tail filled in from the germline J gene. In germline, CDR1 is LNHDA, CDR2 SQIVND (reference sequence). V was pared by 4 bases and J by 2 bases, with 12 bases between. This CDR3 comprises 14 residues.

Remarks on this clone: A junction end diverges from the germline sequence, so it may reflect a read error. The read stops 3 residues short of the end of the CDR3; the missing end is completed from the germline J gene. The chain is built from TRBV14 and TRBJ2-7, with 7 bases matching TRBD1. Germline V CDR1 and CDR2: SGHDN, FVKESK. This CDR3 is built from 16 residues. Incomplete CDR3 DNA: TGTGCCAACAGCACATCCGGGACAGCTAGCTCCTACGAG. Residues: CANSTSGTASSYE. The entire CDR3 protein is CANSTSGTASSYEQYF.

On this clone: The read terminates 3 residues before the CDR3 end, so the remaining end is supplied by the germline J gene. V usage is TRBV2 and J usage is TRBJ1-4; D ambiguous. The V end lost 2 bases, the J end lost 0 bases, and 4 bases lay between the germline ends. The CDR3 sequence is 14 residues long. Per the germline V gene, CDR1 is SNHLY and CDR2 is FYNNEI. Incomplete CDR3 DNA: TGTGCCAGCAGTGAACAGTCAACTAATGAAAAA. This translates into CASSEQSTNEK. In full, the CDR3 reads CASSEQSTNEKLFF.

Concerning this clone itself: The read ends 3 residues before the CDR3 terminus; that terminus is restored from the germline J gene. This chain uses TRBV20-1 with TRBJ2-3; 9 nucleotides align to TRBD1. The CDR3 is 16 residues long. V shed 1 base, J shed 2 bases, and the junction held 7 bases outside the gene matches. Germline loops: CDR1 DFQATT, CDR2 SNEGSKA (reference sequence). The chain's CDR3 is CSARVPGQGYTDTQYF. The DNA read from the CDR3 is TGCAGTGCTAGAGTCCCGGGACAGGGCTACACAGATACG.

About this clone: The CDR3 end is not reached by the read, which stops 3 residues before it; the germline J gene fills it in. The chain is built from TRBV7-8 and TRBJ1-2; D is ambiguous. Trimming removed 1 base from V and 1 base from J, with 10 bases in between. Looked up from germline, CDR1 is SGHVS and CDR2 is FQNEAQ. This CDR3 is 15 amino acids long. The part of the CDR3 DNA that was read is TGTGCCAGCAGCTTAGATCCCCGGGTTAACTATGGC. This codes for CASSLDPRVNYG. The whole CDR3 region reads CASSLDPRVNYGYTF.

Notes on this clone: The read gets to within 3 residues of the CDR3 end, and the germline J gene fills in the rest. The chain has TRBV11-2 and TRBJ2-1; 9 nucleotides agree with TRBD1. Trimming took 7 bases from V and 9 from J; bases not matched to a gene: 7. Germline V CDR1 and CDR2: SGHAT, FQNNGV. CDR3 length: 13 amino acids. The sequenced CDR3 bases are TGTGCCAGCACCTTTACAGGGGGCGGTGAG. Its translation: CASTFTGGGE. The complete CDR3 reads CASTFTGGGEQFF.

Notes on this clone: The read terminates 3 residues before the CDR3 end, so the remaining end is supplied by the germline J gene. V usage is TRBV20-1 and J usage is TRBJ2-1; the match to TRBD2 covers 10 bases. Germline V gene data show CDR1 as DFQATT and CDR2 as SNEGSKA (reference sequence). V was pared by 6 bases and J by 7 bases, with 6 bases of the junction left unmatched. The CDR3 is made up of 13 amino acids. The CDR3 bases that were read are TGCAGTGCATATAGCGGGGGGTTGAATGAG. It translates to CSAYSGGLNE. The whole CDR3 region reads CSAYSGGLNEQFF.

Remarks on this clone: The read ends 3 residues before the CDR3 terminus; that terminus is restored from the germline J gene. This chain uses TRBV18 with TRBJ2-7; TRBD1 aligns across 7 bases. V shed 4 bases and J 6 bases; nucleotides not matched to a gene: 3. This CDR3 comprises 12 residues. Germline V lookup: CDR1 KGHSH, CDR2 LQKENI. The CDR3 is CASSLTGAEQYF. The DNA read from the CDR3 is TGTGCCAGCTCACTAACAGGGGCCGAG.

With respect to this clone: The read ends 3 residues before the CDR3 terminus; that terminus is restored from the germline J gene. This chain uses TRBV7-2 with TRBJ2-3, with D possibly TRBD2 on 6 matching bases. Germline CDR1 is SGHTA and CDR2 is FQGNSA. The CDR3 consists of 14 residues. Trimming left V 5 bases short and J 6 bases short, with 15 bases between. CDR3 DNA (partial): TGTGCCAGCAGCCGTCCGCGAAGCGGGGATACG. It is translated as CASSRPRSGDT. The full CDR3 is CASSRPRSGDTQYF.

About this clone itself: The read finishes 3 residues shy of the CDR3 end, and the germline J gene is used to complete it. The V call is TRBV12-3 or TRBV12-4, the J call TRBJ2-3; 7 bases fit TRBD2. The trim removed 1 base at V and 4 bases at J, leaving 2 bases unmatched. This CDR3 spans 14 amino acids. Partial CDR3 DNA: TGTGCCAGCAGTTTAGTGGGGGGGGCAGATACG. The encoded protein is CASSLVGGADT. The CDR3 in full is CASSLVGGADTQYF.

Concerning this clone: Read coverage stops 3 residues before the CDR3 terminus; the germline J gene supplies the remainder. The chain recombines TRBV4-1 with TRBJ2-5, with D unresolved. Germline CDR1 and CDR2: MGHRA and YSYEKL. CDR3 size: 13 residues. The CDR3 protein is CASSQATSGTQYF. CDR3 DNA (partial): TGCGCCAGCAGCCAGGCGACTTCCGGAACC.

About this clone: The observed sequence ends 3 residues before the CDR3 terminus, with the missing tail filled in from the germline J gene. This chain connects TRBV20-1 to TRBJ1-1, with D possibly being TRBD1 (5 bases). From germline, CDR1 is DFQATT and CDR2 SNEGSKA (reference sequence). The CDR3 has 13 residues. With 3 bases removed from V and 3 bases from J, the gap between germline ends came to 11 bases. Incomplete CDR3 DNA: TGCAGTGCTAGGGAGGGGCGGTACACTGAA. Translation gives CSAREGRYTE. The whole CDR3 reads CSAREGRYTEAFF.

With respect to this clone: The read stops 3 residues short of the end of the CDR3; the missing end is completed from the germline J gene. V usage is TRBV20-1 and J usage is TRBJ2-3; D perhaps matches TRBD2 (5 bases). The CDR3 is 13 amino acids. Germline V gives CDR1 DFQATT, CDR2 SNEGSKA (reference sequence). Deletions cut 7 bases from V and 4 bases from J, with 15 bases between. CDR3 sequence: CSEGPLVPDTQYF. The sequenced part of the CDR3 DNA is TGCAGTGAAGGACCACTAGTCCCAGATACG.

The CDR3 protein is CASSLGTSGGPFSYNEQFF. The CDR3 bases that were read are TGTGCCAGCAGCTTAGGGACTAGCGGGGGCCCCTTCTCCTACAATGAG. The V call is TRBV13, the J call TRBJ2-1; 12 nucleotides agree with TRBD2. With the read ending 3 residues before the CDR3 end, the germline J gene is used to fill in that end. Trimming cost V 0 bases and J 0 bases; bases outside gene matches: 6. CDR1 is PRHDT, CDR2 FYEKMQ, per germline (reference sequence). This CDR3 is built from 19 residues.

For this clone: The sequenced fragment ends 3 residues before the CDR3 boundary, so the rest is inferred from the germline J gene. The chain recombines TRBV5-6 with TRBJ1-4, with D uncertain. This CDR3 is built from 15 residues. Germline V gives CDR1 SGHDT, CDR2 YYEEEE. This CDR3 reads CASSLRGGFGSPLFF. Incomplete CDR3 DNA: TGTGCCAGCAGCCTCCGAGGCGGTTTTGGTTCACCA.

Turning to this clone: The read finishes 3 residues shy of the CDR3 end, and the germline J gene is used to complete it. V usage is TRBV20-1 and J usage is TRBJ2-3; TRBD2 matches at 12 bases. This CDR3 has 15 amino acids. V was pared by 6 bases and J by 2 bases, with 6 bases of the junction left unmatched. Germline CDR1 and CDR2: DFQATT and SNEGSKA (reference sequence). The CDR3 reads CSAWTSGASTDTQYF. The CDR3 DNA, read in part, is TGCAGTGCATGGACTAGCGGGGCCTCCACAGATACG.

For this clone: The CDR3 is cut off 3 residues early in the read; its end comes from the germline J gene. This chain links TRBV7-9 with TRBJ1-2; 8 positions match TRBD1. This CDR3 has 11 amino acids. Germline CDR1 reads SEHNR; CDR2 reads FQNEAQ (reference sequence). The sequenced CDR3 bases are TGTGCCAGCAGCTCGGGACAGGAC. This translates into CASSSGQD. The full-length CDR3 reads as CASSSGQDYTF.

As to this clone: The CDR3 goes on 3 residues after the read ends, and that part is filled in from the germline J gene. The rearrangement joins TRBV24-1 to TRBJ2-1; D is perhaps TRBD2 (6 bases). Trimming shortened V by 4 bases and J by 8 bases, and 17 bases separated the two germline ends. This CDR3 spans 15 amino acids. Per germline, CDR1 KGHDR and CDR2 SFDVKD. CDR3 bases read: TGTGCCACCAGTGACCCCGGGCGCGGGATAGATGAG. Translating gives CATSDPGRGIDE. The full CDR3 protein reads CATSDPGRGIDEQFF.

A word on this clone: Read coverage stops 3 residues before the CDR3 terminus; the germline J gene supplies the remainder. This sequence joins TRBV12-3 or TRBV12-4 and TRBJ1-2, with 8 bases aligning to TRBD1. This CDR3 spans 13 amino acids. The CDR3 sequence is CASSLQGAGDYTF. The part of the CDR3 DNA that was read is TGTGCCAGCAGTTTGCAGGGGGCAGGTGAC.